These 20 T cell receptor beta chains came from one sample sequenced in a study of cytomegalovirus exposure and HLA in healthy donors. The PCR used 60 Vbeta and 13 Jbeta primers. The assay was immunoSEQ multiplex PCR, and TCRdb's table has in-frame clones only and misses some. The top ten clones hold roughly 4.4% of a sample with around 150,000 clones, 55% to 80% of them seen once. What was sequenced was PBMCs. These receptor sequences come from a woman aged 18-29 years in good health and CMV-seropositive.

In its sample, this clone was seen once. The rearrangement uses TRBV19 and TRBJ1-4; 9 bases map to TRBD1. CDR3 length equals 14 residues. CDR1 and CDR2 from the germline V gene are LNHDA and SQIVND (reference sequence). V lost 10 bases, J lost 8 bases, and 11 bases stayed unmatched. The CDR3 DNA reads as TGTGCCACCGTCCGACAGGGGGAATCAGAAAAACTGTTTTTT. Protein sequence: CATVRQGESEKLFF.

The J gene is TRBJ1-6, the V gene TRBV4-3; D not resolved. The CDR3 has 13 amino acids. Germline V gives CDR1 LGHNA, CDR2 YSLEER. V was cut by 0 bases and J by 10 bases, with 7 bases left in between. The CDR3 reads CASSQDWRSPLHF. CDR3 DNA sequence: TGCGCCAGCAGCCAAGATTGGCGGTCACCCCTCCACTTT.

The chain has TRBV5-6 and TRBJ2-1, with 11 bases lining up with TRBD1. Germline values: CDR1 SGHDT, CDR2 YYEEEE. The V segment lost 0 bases and the J segment 9 bases; nucleotides outside the gene matches: 8. The length of the CDR3 is 16 residues. The CDR3 reads CASSLVGGQGVSEQFF. CDR3 DNA sequence: TGTGCCAGCAGCTTGGTTGGGGGACAGGGGGTAAGTGAGCAGTTCTTC.

This clone has a single count. The CDR3 coding sequence is TGTGCCTGGAGTCGATTCGTGAGCACTGAAGCTTTCTTT. Protein product: CAWSRFVSTEAFF. The genes are TRBV30 and TRBJ1-1; D ambiguous. CDR3 length equals 13 residues. Germline-derived CDR1 and CDR2 are GTSNPN and SVGIG (reference sequence). The V end was cut by 2 bases, the J end by 4 bases, with 11 bases between.

This clone was seen more than once but under ten times. The chain combines TRBV5-5 with TRBJ2-7; maybe TRBD1 (6 bases). V was clipped by 2 bases and J by 2 bases, with 11 bases between them. The CDR3 is 14 amino acids. Germline assignment: CDR1 SGHKS and CDR2 YYEKEE (reference sequence). This CDR3 reads CASSFSTGPYEQYF. The CDR3 nucleotides read TGTGCCAGCAGCTTTAGTACAGGGCCCTACGAGCAGTACTTC.

This rearrangement joins TRBV19 to TRBJ2-5, with TRBD2 as a possible D gene (6 bases). CDR3 length: 15 residues. The germline gives CDR1 LNHDA, CDR2 SQIVND (reference sequence). V shed 2 bases and J shed 3 bases, with 13 bases lying between them. The chain's CDR3 is CASSINGGWEETQYF. CDR3 nucleotide sequence: TGTGCCAGTAGTATAAATGGAGGGTGGGAAGAGACCCAGTACTTC.

This clone was recorded a few times. The rearrangement uses TRBV19 and TRBJ1-4; 8 bases fit TRBD1. This CDR3 region has 12 residues. The V gene's germline CDR1 is LNHDA and CDR2 SQIVND (reference sequence). The J segment lost 11 bases and the V segment lost 6 bases, leaving 5 bases of the junction unmatched. CDR3 in amino acids: CASSGQGGKLFF. CDR3 in DNA: TGTGCCAGTAGCGGACAGGGAGGTAAACTGTTTTTT.

This chain connects TRBV18 to TRBJ1-3, with 8 bases identical to TRBD1. In germline, CDR1 is KGHSH, CDR2 LQKENI. J lost 4 bases, V lost 3 bases, and 8 bases had no gene match. The CDR3 is made up of 16 amino acids. CDR3 bases: TGTGCCAGCTCACCGGAGACAGGGGTTGTAGGAAACACCATATATTTT. This gives the protein CASSPETGVVGNTIYF.

V gene TRBV28 combines with J gene TRBJ2-2; 9 bases align to TRBD2. The CDR3 extends over 18 amino acids. V lost 0 bases, J lost 1 base, and 6 bases stayed unmatched. The germline gives CDR1 MDHEN, CDR2 SYDVKM. The CDR3 loop reads CASSLWAVTSGNTGELFF. CDR3 coding DNA: TGTGCCAGCAGTTTATGGGCTGTGACTAGCGGGAACACCGGGGAGCTGTTTTTT.

This clone was recorded only once. The V gene is TRBV6-1, the J gene TRBJ2-7; a possible D gene is TRBD2 (5 bases). Germline V gives CDR1 MNHNS, CDR2 SASEGT. The CDR3 length is 13 residues. V was shortened by 10 bases and J by 5 bases, with 18 bases between the two germline ends. The CDR3: CATNPTRANEQYF. The CDR3 region has the DNA TGTGCCACCAACCCTACGAGGGCAAACGAGCAGTACTTC.

The table lists this clone with a few counts. The chain couples TRBV5-8 to TRBJ2-5, with D possibly matching TRBD1 (6 bases). Germline V gives CDR1 SGHTS, CDR2 YDEGEE. The CDR3 totals 15 residues. Trimming took off 5 bases at V and 4 bases at J, with 18 bases between the two ends. The chain's CDR3 is CASRPADRRVETQYF. In DNA form, the CDR3 reads TGTGCCAGCAGGCCAGCGGACAGACGGGTAGAGACCCAGTACTTC.

The genes are TRBV25-1 and TRBJ1-1; perhaps TRBD1 as D (5 bases). Germline assignment: CDR1 MGHDK and CDR2 SYGVNS. Trimming stripped 8 bases from V and 2 bases from J, with 21 bases between. The CDR3 is made up of 16 amino acids. Here the CDR3 reads CASLVGRAMINTEAFF. As DNA, the CDR3 is TGTGCCAGCCTCGTAGGCAGGGCAATGATCAACACTGAAGCTTTCTTT. Based on the CDR3 plus reference TRBV25-1 and TRBJ1-1, the full variable domain is EADIYQTPRYLVIGTGKKITLECSQTMGHDKMYWYQQDPGMELHLIHYSYGVNSTEKGDLSSESTVSRIRTEHFPLTLESARPSHTSQYLCASLVGRAMINTEAFFGQGTRLTVV.

The chain joins TRBV6-1 to TRBJ1-3; D might be TRBD1 (6 bases). Trimming cost V 6 bases and J 1 base, with 13 bases left between them. Germline CDR1 is MNHNS and CDR2 is SASEGT. The CDR3 covers 15 residues. The CDR3 loop is CASRAGTLSGNTIYF. DNA for the CDR3: TGTGCCAGCAGGGCCGGGACATTATCTGGAAACACCATATATTTT.

The chain joins TRBV7-3 to TRBJ2-3, with no clear D. The CDR3 is made up of 15 amino acids. V shed 4 bases and J shed 1 base, with 12 bases lying between them. Germline values: CDR1 SGHTA, CDR2 FQGTGA. CDR3 bases: TGTGCCAGCAGCTCCGGGTCGAGTGGCACAGATACGCAGTATTTT. This translates into CASSSGSSGTDTQYF.

The chain is built from TRBV9 and TRBJ2-1, with a possible D match to TRBD2 (6 bases). Germline V gives CDR1 SGDLS, CDR2 YYNGEE. The CDR3 length is 15 residues. V gave up 2 bases and J gave up 1 base, with 10 bases separating them. CDR3 bases: TGTGCCAGCAGCGTTGGCGGGGAATCCTACAATGAGCAGTTCTTC. Protein product: CASSVGGESYNEQFF.

In this sample, this clone turned up a few times. This rearrangement joins TRBV25-1 to TRBJ1-1; tentatively, D is TRBD1 (5 bases). The germline V gene has CDR1 MGHDK and CDR2 SYGVNS. This CDR3 has 14 residues. Trimming stripped 5 bases from V and 5 bases from J, with 15 bases between. The CDR3 region is CASSRGGWGTEAFF. CDR3 nucleotide sequence: TGTGCCAGCAGTCGGGGGGGGTGGGGAACTGAAGCTTTCTTT.

This clone was seen a handful of times. The rearrangement joins TRBV5-5 to TRBJ1-2, with no clear D. The germline V gene has CDR1 SGHKS and CDR2 YYEKEE (reference sequence). The CDR3 sequence is 15 residues long. V lost 0 bases and J 3 bases, leaving 12 bases between the germline ends. The CDR3 DNA sequence: TGTGCCAGCAGCTTGGATCCCCGGGTTGACTATGGCTACACCTTC. The encoded protein is CASSLDPRVDYGYTF.

The V call is TRBV30, the J call TRBJ2-7; D might be TRBD1 (5 bases). CDR3 length: 11 amino acids. From germline, CDR1 is GTSNPN and CDR2 SVGIG (reference sequence). The V gene lost 3 bases and the J gene lost 2 bases, with 5 bases spanning the gap. Written as DNA, the CDR3 is TGTGCCTGGAGGACAGCCTACGAGCAGTACTTC. Its protein is CAWRTAYEQYF.

The rearrangement links TRBV11-2 to TRBJ2-3; D is possibly TRBD1 (6 bases). This CDR3 region has 15 residues. Trimming removed 1 base from V and 10 bases from J, with 18 bases in between. Germline lookup yields CDR1 SGHAT and CDR2 FQNNGV. In nucleotides, the CDR3 is TGTGCCAGCAGCTTAGTCAGTACAGGGCCATCGGCGCAGTATTTT. Its protein is CASSLVSTGPSAQYF.

The genes are TRBV28 and TRBJ2-7; maybe TRBD2 (5 bases). The CDR3 has 15 residues. V gave up 9 bases and J gave up 0 bases, with 18 bases separating them. CDR1 and CDR2 (germline): MDHEN, SYDVKM. The CDR3 loop is CARIPDFNNSYEQYF. In nucleotides, the CDR3 is TGTGCCAGAATTCCGGACTTCAACAACTCCTACGAGCAGTACTTC.